This T cell receptor beta chain was retrieved from a study of blood T cell repertoires in COVID-19. At the level of the study: Whether acute or convalescent, the COVID-19 samples came from the United States, Italy and Spain. PBMCs, B-cell-depleted T cells, or T cells provided the cDNA or gDNA that made up the material.

The protocol was immunoSEQ multiplex PCR, while the TCRdb copy is restricted to in-frame clones and leaves out a portion. This sample has 150,000 to 200,000 clones, with roughly 83% found just once. The CDR3 totals 15 residues. Looked up from germline, CDR1 is SGDLS and CDR2 is YYNGEE. Germline trimming cut 3 bases from V and 0 bases from J; bases unmatched to any gene: 3. The chain employs TRBV9 and TRBJ1-3, with 7 bases that match TRBD1. Sequenced input: PBMCs or T cells enriched from blood (not recorded which). This receptor was obtained from a woman aged 60-75 years who had recovered from COVID-19. The CDR3: CASSDRGTSGNTIYF. The CDR3, as DNA: TGTGCCAGCAGCGACAGGGGCACCTCTGGAAACACCATATATTTT.